These 25 T cell receptor beta chains came from one sample sequenced in a study of chemoradiotherapy in HPV16-positive cancers. The method was immunoSEQ multiplex PCR; TCRdb's version includes in-frame clones alone and lacks a portion of them. Of around 68,000 clones in the sample, approximately 91% were seen once. Here the sequenced sample was blood, taken from a patient who underwent chemoradiotherapy. The receptors were sampled from a human donor with HPV-associated anogenital cancer.

This clone was detected once. The V and J genes are TRBV7-2 and TRBJ1-4; the D gene is possibly TRBD1 (5 bases). The V gene's germline CDR1 is SGHTA and CDR2 FQGNSA. Deletions cut 1 base from V and 8 bases from J, with 14 bases between. The CDR3 totals 15 residues. The CDR3 spells CASSLGQTNREKLFF. CDR3 bases: TGTGCCAGCAGCTTAGGACAGACAAACAGGGAAAAACTGTTTTTT. Looking up the rest from reference TRBV7-2 and TRBJ1-4 gives the full variable domain: GAGVSQSPSNKVTEKGKDVELRCDPISGHTALYWYRQSLGQGLEFLIYFQGNSAPDKSGLPSDRFSAERTGGSVSTLTIQRTQQEDSAVYLCASSLGQTNREKLFFGSGTQLSVL.

V gene TRBV11-2 combines with J gene TRBJ1-1, with TRBD1 matching over 8 bases. V lost 3 bases and J lost 11; bases outside the gene matches: 11. CDR3 length: 14 residues. Germline lookup yields CDR1 SGHAT and CDR2 FQNNGV. CDR3 amino acids: CASSFVLDRAKAFF. DNA of the CDR3: TGTGCCAGCAGCTTTGTGTTGGACAGGGCGAAGGCTTTCTTT.

Details on this clone: The conserved phenylalanine or tryptophan normally closing the CDR3 is absent here, so this likely arose from a read error. The DNA is omitted, as the CDR3 cannot be located on it reliably, and the CDR3 follows TCRdb's listing. The chain is built from TRBV30 and TRBJ1-1. Germline V gene lookup returns CDR1 GTSNPN and CDR2 SVGIG (reference sequence). Counting both end residues, the CDR3 totals 13 amino acids. The CDR3: CAWTTNQGRAEWI.

The rearrangement links TRBV7-6 to TRBJ2-5; D unclear. The germline V and J ends were trimmed by 3 bases and 2 bases, with 10 bases remaining between them. The CDR3 loop spans 14 amino acids. Germline loops: CDR1 SGHVS, CDR2 FNYEAQ. The CDR3 protein is CASSFGQFQETQYF. The DNA of the CDR3 is TGTGCCAGCAGCTTCGGGCAGTTTCAAGAGACCCAGTACTTC.

The rearrangement uses TRBV19 and TRBJ1-1, with a weak D call TRBD1 (5 bases). Between the trimmed V and J ends, which lost 4 bases and 6 bases, there was a span of 18 bases. Per germline, CDR1 LNHDA and CDR2 SQIVND (reference sequence). The CDR3 has 15 residues. The CDR3 sequence: CASSRVPGEGPEAFF. The CDR3 bases are TGTGCCAGTAGTAGGGTCCCGGGGGAGGGTCCTGAAGCTTTCTTT.

The genes are TRBV6-1 and TRBJ2-7, with D perhaps TRBD2 (6 bases). The germline gives CDR1 MNHNS, CDR2 SASEGT. Trimming removed 3 bases from V and 6 bases from J, with 15 bases in between. The length of the CDR3 is 14 residues. The CDR3 loop is CASSEEGPRSEQYF. In nucleotides, the CDR3 is TGTGCCAGCAGTGAGGAGGGGCCCCGGAGCGAGCAGTACTTC.

Written as DNA, the CDR3 is TGTGCCTGGAAACGGGGGGACACTGAAGCTTTCTTT. This gives the protein CAWKRGDTEAFF. The rearrangement joins TRBV30 to TRBJ1-1; D perhaps matches TRBD1 (5 bases). V gave up 4 bases and J gave up 3 bases, with 9 bases separating them. CDR1 is GTSNPN and CDR2 is SVGIG in the germline V gene (reference sequence). CDR3 length equals 12 residues.

This sequence joins TRBV4-1 and TRBJ1-5, with D maybe TRBD1 (6 bases). V was pared by 4 bases and J by 5 bases, with 12 bases between. CDR1 is MGHRA, CDR2 YSYEKL, per germline. This CDR3 is built from 14 residues. The DNA of the CDR3 is TGCGCCAGCAGCCGAACAGGGTGGGATCAGCCCCAGCATTTT. This sequence encodes CASSRTGWDQPQHF.

J is TRBJ2-3 and V is TRBV30; D gene ambiguous. The ends were cut back, 1 base at V and 2 bases at J, with 7 bases in the middle. Germline lookup yields CDR1 GTSNPN and CDR2 SVGIG (reference sequence). CDR3 size: 13 residues. This CDR3 reads CAWSGRVTDTQYF. CDR3 sequence (DNA): TGTGCCTGGAGTGGCCGGGTCACAGATACGCAGTATTTT.

This clone was observed a handful of times. The chain carries TRBV30 and TRBJ1-1; 7 nucleotides line up with TRBD1. Trimming removed 5 bases from V and 4 bases from J; junction bases left unmatched: 4. This CDR3 spans 12 amino acids. CDR1 is GTSNPN and CDR2 is SVGIG in the germline V gene (reference sequence). The CDR3 DNA reads TGTGCCTGGGAACAGGGGACCACTGAAGCTTTCTTT. Its protein is CAWEQGTTEAFF.

This chain uses TRBV9 with TRBJ1-2; unclear D gene. The CDR3 spans 15 residues. The V end was cut by 0 bases, the J end by 5 bases, with 14 bases between. Germline V CDR1 and CDR2: SGDLS, YYNGEE. The CDR3 DNA is TGTGCCAGCAGCGTAGAACCGTCGGGGAGATATGGCTACACCTTC. It encodes CASSVEPSGRYGYTF.

This chain joins TRBV18 and TRBJ2-4; D is possibly TRBD2 (5 bases). This CDR3 region has 16 residues. V was pared by 3 bases and J by 4 bases, with 16 bases between. Germline V lookup: CDR1 KGHSH, CDR2 LQKENI. CDR3 coding DNA: TGTGCCAGCTCACCTCAACCCCGGGAAATTAAAAACATTCAGTACTTC. Its protein is CASSPQPREIKNIQYF. Full variable domain (missing parts from reference TRBV18 and TRBJ2-4): NAGVMQNPRHLVRRRGQEARLRCSPMKGHSHVYWYRQLPEEGLKFMVYLQKENIIDESGMPKERFSAEFPKEGPSILRIQQVVRGDSAAYFCASSPQPREIKNIQYFGAGTRLSVL.

The V call is TRBV2, the J call TRBJ1-2, with D tentatively TRBD1 (5 bases). V was clipped by 6 bases and J by 4 bases, with 18 bases between them. Germline assignment: CDR1 SNHLY and CDR2 FYNNEI. The length of the CDR3 is 15 residues. Here the CDR3 reads CASSVGRQTSYGYTF. In DNA, the CDR3 is TGTGCCAGCAGCGTCGGTCGACAGACATCCTATGGCTACACCTTC.

CDR3 bases: TGTGCCAGCAGCGGAGGGTCTGGGGCGGCCTACGAGCAGTACTTC. It is translated as CASSGGSGAAYEQYF. The chain is built from TRBV7-9 and TRBJ2-7, with D perhaps matching TRBD2 (6 bases). V was clipped by 5 bases and J by 2 bases, with 16 bases between them. Germline V CDR1 and CDR2: SEHNR, FQNEAQ (reference sequence). The CDR3 extends over 15 amino acids.

This clone was counted between two and nine times. Written as DNA, the CDR3 is TGTGCCAGCAGCTCCTTTTTTGGGACAGATACGCAGTATTTT. It translates to CASSSFFGTDTQYF. The chain carries TRBV7-2 and TRBJ2-3; D is ambiguous. Looked up from germline, CDR1 is SGHTA and CDR2 is FQGNSA. The CDR3 loop spans 14 amino acids. The V end lost 4 bases, the J end lost 3 bases, and 11 bases lay between the germline ends.

The chain carries TRBV5-1 and TRBJ1-4; perhaps TRBD1 as D (5 bases). CDR1 SGHRS and CDR2 YFSETQ come from the germline V gene. This CDR3 has 15 residues. The V gene lost 3 bases and the J gene lost 6 bases, with 15 bases spanning the gap. CDR3 in DNA: TGCGCCAGCAGCTCTACCGGGACCAGCGATGAAAAACTGTTTTTT. It specifies CASSSTGTSDEKLFF. Drawing the rest from reference TRBV5-1 and TRBJ1-4, the complete variable domain is KAGVTQTPRYLIKTRGQQVTLSCSPISGHRSVSWYQQTPGQGLQFLFEYFSETQRNKGNFPGRFSGRQFSNSRSEMNVSTLELGDSALYLCASSSTGTSDEKLFFGSGTQLSVL.

J is TRBJ2-6 and V is TRBV19, with 11 bases lining up with TRBD1. Germline loops: CDR1 LNHDA, CDR2 SQIVND (reference sequence). The CDR3 consists of 17 residues. V was pared by 4 bases and J by 0 bases, with 2 bases of the junction left unmatched. The CDR3 region is CASSKGTGGSGANVLTF. In DNA, the CDR3 is TGTGCCAGTAGTAAGGGGACAGGGGGCTCTGGGGCCAACGTCCTGACTTTC.

V gene TRBV5-6 combines with J gene TRBJ1-2; possibly TRBD1 for D (6 bases). The V end was cut by 6 bases, the J end by 3 bases, with 15 bases between. This CDR3 contains 14 residues. Germline assignment: CDR1 SGHDT and CDR2 YYEEEE. The CDR3 is CASTLEGGYYGYTF. The CDR3 nucleotides are TGTGCCAGCACCCTAGAGGGGGGATACTATGGCTACACCTTC.

The chain carries TRBV7-3 and TRBJ1-1; 8 nucleotides agree with TRBD1. In germline, CDR1 is SGHTA, CDR2 FQGTGA. The CDR3 has 14 amino acids. V was clipped by 4 bases and J by 1 base; unmatched bases: 2. The CDR3 bases are TGTGCCAGCAGCTCCGGGACAGGGAACACTGAAGCTTTCTTT. It codes for CASSSGTGNTEAFF. Based on the CDR3 plus reference TRBV7-3 and TRBJ1-1, the full variable domain is GAGVSQTPSNKVTEKGKYVELRCDPISGHTALYWYRQSLGQGPEFLIYFQGTGAADDSGLPNDRFFAVRPEGSVSTLKIQRTERGDSAVYLCASSSGTGNTEAFFGQGTRLTVV.

The chain couples TRBV15 to TRBJ2-1, with D hard to call. The CDR3 contains 16 residues. Trimming took off 0 bases at V and 7 bases at J, with 16 bases between the two ends. Per germline, CDR1 LNHNV and CDR2 YYDKDF (reference sequence). CDR3 residues: CATSRDLTAPQNEQFF. In DNA, the CDR3 is TGTGCCACCAGCAGAGATCTTACAGCCCCACAAAATGAGCAGTTCTTC. The variable domain in full, completed from reference TRBV15 and TRBJ2-1, reads DAMVIQNPRYQVTQFGKPVTLSCSQTLNHNVMYWYQQKSSQAPKLLFHYYDKDFNNEADTPDNFQSRRPNTSFCFLDIRSPGLGDTAMYLCATSRDLTAPQNEQFFGPGTRLTVL.

Regarding this clone: At one end the junction does not follow the germline gene, possibly because of a read error. The V and J genes are TRBV7-7 and TRBJ2-3; D is ambiguous. CDR1 and CDR2 from the germline V gene are SSHAT and FNYEAQ (reference sequence). The CDR3 contains 13 residues. The CDR3 region has the DNA TGTGCTAGCAGCCCCCTTCCGGGAGATACGCAGTATTTT. It translates to CASSPLPGDTQYF.

This rearrangement joins TRBV5-1 to TRBJ2-5, with D possibly TRBD2 on 7 matching bases. Germline CDR1 SGHRS, CDR2 YFSETQ. The CDR3 loop spans 14 amino acids. V lost 4 bases and J lost 3, with 13 bases in between. CDR3: CASSPGGAKETQYF. The CDR3 DNA is TGCGCCAGCAGCCCGGGGGGCGCAAAAGAGACCCAGTACTTC.

The chain joins TRBV7-6 to TRBJ2-1; 8 positions agree with TRBD2. Trimming removed 5 bases from V and 2 bases from J; junction bases left unmatched: 5. CDR3 length: 15 residues. Looked up from germline, CDR1 is SGHVS and CDR2 is FNYEAQ. The CDR3 spells CASSRVLAAYNEQFF. The CDR3 DNA reads as TGTGCCAGCAGCCGAGTACTAGCGGCCTACAATGAGCAGTTCTTC.

The rearrangement uses TRBV5-6 and TRBJ1-6; no clear D gene. Germline V CDR1 and CDR2: SGHDT, YYEEEE. V was clipped by 3 bases and J by 4 bases, with 14 bases between them. CDR3 length: 16 residues. The CDR3 bases are TGTGCCAGCAGCTCATTGCCGGGCGGATATAATTCACCCCTCCACTTT. Protein product: CASSSLPGGYNSPLHF.

The rearrangement links TRBV7-9 to TRBJ1-1, with D uncertain. From germline, CDR1 is SEHNR and CDR2 FQNEAQ (reference sequence). CDR3 length: 12 amino acids. V was clipped by 3 bases and J by 4 bases, with 6 bases between them. CDR3: CASSFSLTEAFF. The DNA for the CDR3 is TGTGCCAGCAGCTTTTCTCTCACTGAAGCTTTCTTT.